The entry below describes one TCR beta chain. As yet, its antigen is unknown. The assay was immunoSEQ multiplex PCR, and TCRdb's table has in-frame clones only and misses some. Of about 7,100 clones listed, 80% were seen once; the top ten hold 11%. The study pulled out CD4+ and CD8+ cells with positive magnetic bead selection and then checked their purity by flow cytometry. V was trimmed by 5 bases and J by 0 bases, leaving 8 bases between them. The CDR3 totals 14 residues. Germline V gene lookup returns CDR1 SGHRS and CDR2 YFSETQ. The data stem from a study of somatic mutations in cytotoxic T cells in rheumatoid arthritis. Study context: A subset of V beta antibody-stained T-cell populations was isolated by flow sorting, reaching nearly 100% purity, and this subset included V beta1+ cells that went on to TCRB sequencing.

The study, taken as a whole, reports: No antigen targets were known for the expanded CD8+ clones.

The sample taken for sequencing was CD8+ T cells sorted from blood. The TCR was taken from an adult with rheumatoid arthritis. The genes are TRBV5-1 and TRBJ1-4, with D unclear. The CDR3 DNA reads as TGCGCCAGCAGTGACACCTCAACTAATGAAAAACTGTTTTTT. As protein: CASSDTSTNEKLFF.